These 18 T cell receptor beta chains came from one sample sequenced in a study of shared clonotypes between healthy human individuals (TCRdb year 2020). Preparation of the library involved the immunoSEQ multiplex PCR assay. TCRdb took over this immuneACCESS table, retaining in-frame rearrangements with V and J assigned. Such tables are incomplete; in checked studies, under half of the missing clones stem from an unresolved V gene, and the remainder is unexplained. The sample table holds 450,000 to 500,000 clones, of which approximately 78% were seen once. Jointly, the top ten make up 12% of the sample. Sequencing used PBMCs. The receptors come from a woman aged 40 to 49 in good health. Some clones in this sample may be carry-over from other donors' samples.

The DNA for the CDR3 is TGTGCCAGCAAGGGGGGGAGGGCCACAGATACGCAGTATTTT. This codes for CASKGGRATDTQYF. This chain links TRBV2 with TRBJ2-3; possible D gene TRBD2, 7 bases. The germline CDR1 and CDR2 sequences are SNHLY and FYNNEI. The CDR3 loop spans 14 amino acids. The V end lost 7 bases, the J end lost 2 bases, and 13 bases lay between the germline ends.

The V call is TRBV7-9, the J call TRBJ2-5, with TRBD1 matching 10 bases. V lost 5 bases, J lost 7 bases, and 7 bases stayed unmatched. The CDR3 is 14 amino acids. In germline, CDR1 is SEHNR, CDR2 FQNEAQ (reference sequence). The CDR3 DNA sequence: TGTGCCAGCAGCGGCCGGGACAGGGGTGTGACCCAGTACTTC. This translates into CASSGRDRGVTQYF.

The chain combines TRBV6-5 with TRBJ2-2; 8 positions match TRBD1. CDR3 length: 15 amino acids. CDR1 MNHEY and CDR2 SVGAGI come from the germline V gene. V lost 6 bases, J lost 1 base, and 4 bases stayed unmatched. The CDR3 DNA is TGTGCCAGCAGAACGACAGGGGAGAACACCGGGGAGCTGTTTTTT. Translating it yields CASRTTGENTGELFF.

The rearrangement links TRBV5-1 to TRBJ1-4, with TRBD1 identical over 7 bases. V lost 4 bases, J lost 3 bases, and 12 bases stayed unmatched. CDR1 is SGHRS and CDR2 is YFSETQ in the germline V gene. The CDR3 runs to 17 residues. The CDR3 bases are TGCGCCAGCAGCCTTTACAGGGGCGGGTCAGCTAATGAAAAACTGTTTTTT. It codes for CASSLYRGGSANEKLFF.

This clone has a handful of counts. V gene TRBV5-4 combines with J gene TRBJ1-5, with 9 bases that match TRBD1. V was pared by 4 bases and J by 4 bases, with 9 bases of the junction left unmatched. The CDR3 totals 16 residues. The V gene's germline CDR1 is SGHNT and CDR2 YYREEE (reference sequence). The CDR3: CASSQNGQGRNQPQHF. The CDR3 nucleotides are TGTGCCAGCAGCCAAAATGGACAGGGGAGAAATCAGCCCCAGCATTTT.

This clone has a count of ten or more. This rearrangement joins TRBV28 to TRBJ1-4, with a possible D match to TRBD1 (6 bases). The CDR3 covers 18 residues. Trimming pared 8 bases from V and 0 bases from J, leaving 22 bases between. The V gene's germline CDR1 is MDHEN and CDR2 SYDVKM. CDR3 residues: CASRRPDRFSATNEKLFF. CDR3 nucleotides: TGTGCCAGCCGTAGACCTGACAGGTTCTCTGCAACTAATGAAAAACTGTTTTTT.

This chain joins TRBV11-2 and TRBJ2-1; TRBD2 matches at 7 bases. Trimming took 7 bases from V and 0 from J; bases not matched to a gene: 6. This CDR3 contains 15 residues. The V gene's germline CDR1 is SGHAT and CDR2 FQNNGV. CDR3 bases: TGTGCCAGCACAGCGGGGCTTAGCTCCTACAATGAGCAGTTCTTC. Amino acid sequence: CASTAGLSSYNEQFF.

This chain connects TRBV7-8 to TRBJ2-1; D is perhaps TRBD2 (5 bases). Germline V gene sequence: CDR1 SGHVS, CDR2 FQNEAQ. CDR3 length equals 16 residues. Deletions cut 4 bases from V and 2 bases from J, with 15 bases between. The DNA of the CDR3 is TGTGCCAGCAGCTCGGCCCCCCGGACTCCCTACAATGAGCAGTTCTTC. Translating gives CASSSAPRTPYNEQFF.

The chain carries TRBV12-5 and TRBJ2-1, with D possibly being TRBD2 (5 bases). The CDR3 is made up of 14 amino acids. The germline V gene has CDR1 LGHNT and CDR2 FRNRAP. Trimming pared 3 bases from V and 4 bases from J, leaving 10 bases between. The CDR3 protein is CASGFGREYNEQFF. CDR3 DNA: TGTGCTAGTGGTTTCGGTCGGGAATACAATGAGCAGTTCTTC.

The chain joins TRBV2 to TRBJ2-7; possibly TRBD1 or TRBD2 for D (5 bases each). The CDR3 loop spans 15 amino acids. Germline lookup yields CDR1 SNHLY and CDR2 FYNNEI. V shed 6 bases and J shed 1 base, with 16 bases lying between them. The CDR3 DNA follows: TGTGCCAGCAGGTACAGGCGGGCGCCTTCCTACGAGCAGTACTTC. Protein product: CASRYRRAPSYEQYF.

This clone was observed a few times. The chain couples TRBV30 to TRBJ1-2; no clear D. The germline V and J ends were trimmed by 1 base and 11 bases, with 11 bases remaining between them. CDR3 length: 11 amino acids. Germline V gene data show CDR1 as GTSNPN and CDR2 as SVGIG (reference sequence). The CDR3 sequence is CAWSDTGRYTF. DNA of the CDR3: TGTGCCTGGAGTGACACGGGTCGTTACACCTTC.

This chain links TRBV28 with TRBJ2-6, with D maybe TRBD2 (5 bases). The CDR3 length is 16 residues. V was shortened by 5 bases and J by 3 bases, with 14 bases between the two germline ends. Germline V CDR1 and CDR2: MDHEN, SYDVKM. CDR3 DNA sequence: TGTGCCAGCAGTCTAGGAGCGGCGGGTGGGGCCAACGTCCTGACTTTC. Its protein product is CASSLGAAGGANVLTF.

J is TRBJ2-7 and V is TRBV5-1; D might be TRBD2 (6 bases). V shed 0 bases and J shed 7 bases, with 11 bases lying between them. This CDR3 contains 13 residues. CDR1 SGHRS and CDR2 YFSETQ come from the germline V gene. CDR3 bases: TGCGCCAGCAGCTTGGAGCCGGGGAGGGAGCAGTACTTC. This translates into CASSLEPGREQYF.

CDR3 sequence: CASRAGVGGANTGELFF. The CDR3 DNA sequence: TGTGCCAGCAGAGCGGGGGTAGGGGGAGCGAACACCGGGGAGCTGTTTTTT. The chain recombines TRBV5-4 with TRBJ2-2, with 8 bases fitting TRBD2. Germline loops: CDR1 SGHNT, CDR2 YYREEE (reference sequence). The length of the CDR3 is 17 residues. Trimming at V came to 5 bases and at J to 0 bases, leaving 9 bases not matched to a gene.

This rearrangement joins TRBV18 to TRBJ1-3; 8 bases match TRBD1. The germline V gene encodes CDR1 KGHSH and CDR2 LQKENI. Trimming cost V 0 bases and J 1 base; bases outside gene matches: 2. This CDR3 has 16 amino acids. The CDR3 region is CASSPPQGASGNTIYF. CDR3 nucleotides: TGTGCCAGCTCACCACCCCAGGGGGCGTCTGGAAACACCATATATTTT.

This chain uses TRBV2 with TRBJ1-3; tentative D call: TRBD1 (6 bases). CDR3 length equals 15 residues. In germline, CDR1 is SNHLY, CDR2 FYNNEI. The ends were cut back, 6 bases at V and 0 bases at J, with 12 bases in the middle. In DNA form, the CDR3 reads TGTGCCAGCAGGCAACAGGGAACCTCTGGAAACACCATATATTTT. Residues: CASRQQGTSGNTIYF.

The chain recombines TRBV20-1 with TRBJ1-2; D uncertain. Germline V gives CDR1 DFQATT, CDR2 SNEGSKA (reference sequence). This CDR3 spans 11 amino acids. Trimming removed 5 bases at V and 3 bases at J, with 7 bases between. CDR3 protein: CSAYIDYGYTF. The CDR3 DNA reads as TGCAGTGCTTACATCGACTATGGCTACACCTTC.

The CDR3 DNA reads as TGTGCCAGCAGCCCGACCCGTTGGACCGAGCAGTACTTC. This encodes CASSPTRWTEQYF. V is TRBV4-2 and J is TRBJ2-7; D not resolved. Trimming left V 4 bases short and J 6 bases short, with 13 bases between. The germline gives CDR1 LGHNA, CDR2 YNFKEQ. The CDR3 runs to 13 residues.